Listed below are T cell receptor beta chains from one sample, sequenced in a study of shared clonotypes between healthy human individuals. Profiled with immunoSEQ multiplex PCR; TCRdb holds only in-frame clones, not every one. Among 100,000 or so clones listed, less than 75% were seen once. The specimen was memory CD8+ T cells sorted from blood. These receptors were taken from a woman aged 25 to 39 in good health. CDR3s include the opening cysteine and the closing phenylalanine or tryptophan. The D gene is left open where the match is weak. Clone size is stated in some rows and not others, as once, few, many or a class when expanded.

d_call j_call v_call clone_size cdr3_aa cdr3_nt
- TRBJ1-4 TRBV9 few CASSQSGTHGEKLFF TGTGCCAGCAGCCAATCTGGGACTCACGGAGAAAAACTGTTTTTT
TRBD2 TRBJ2-5 TRBV7-9 - CASSSAGMGETQYF TGTGCCAGCAGCTCAGCGGGAATGGGAGAGACCCAGTACTTC
- TRBJ2-1 TRBV7-2 - CASSLAGVYEQFF TGTGCCAGCAGCTTAGCGGGAGTTTATGAGCAGTTCTTC
TRBD2 TRBJ2-3 TRBV7-9 few CASSPRRLAGGTDTQYF TGTGCCAGCAGCCCTCGGCGGCTAGCGGGAGGAACAGATACGCAGTATTTT
TRBD1 TRBJ2-7 TRBV2 - CASTDRGREQYF TGTGCCAGCACGGACAGGGGGCGCGAGCAGTACTTC
TRBD1 TRBJ2-2 TRBV10-2 - CASRTGAGELFF TGCGCCAGCAGGACAGGGGCCGGGGAGCTGTTTTTT
- TRBJ2-1 TRBV6-4 many CASSDSEYSSYNEQFF TGTGCCAGCAGTGACTCGGAGTACAGCTCCTACAATGAGCAGTTCTTC
TRBD2 TRBJ2-1 TRBV5-1 - CASTLGTSGIEQFF TGCGCCAGCACCCTAGGGACTAGCGGGATTGAGCAGTTCTTC
TRBD1 TRBJ1-1 TRBV27 - CASSLSGGNTEAFF TGTGCCAGCAGTTTATCAGGGGGCAATACTGAAGCTTTCTTT
- TRBJ2-4 TRBV25-1 few CASSSGSPRNIQYF TGTGCCAGCAGTTCCGGGAGTCCAAGAAACATTCAGTACTTC
- TRBJ1-5 TRBV4-2 once CASSLRQGRREPQHF TGTGCCAGCAGCCTCAGGCAGGGGAGAAGGGAGCCCCAGCATTTT
- TRBJ2-3 TRBV7-3 many CASSPYGGGTTDTQYF TGTGCCAGCAGTCCCTACGGGGGAGGCACCACAGATACGCAGTATTTT
TRBD2 TRBJ2-7 TRBV27 - CASSLTGGSSYEQYF TGTGCCAGCAGTCTCACGGGGGGGAGCTCCTACGAGCAGTACTTC
- TRBJ1-1 TRBV19 - CASSPWGGQSVEAFF TGTGCCAGTAGTCCCTGGGGAGGGCAATCGGTTGAAGCTTTCTTT
TRBD2 TRBJ2-2 TRBV2 - CASSPGTSDGTGELFF TGTGCCAGCAGTCCAGGGACTAGCGATGGCACCGGGGAGCTGTTTTTT
TRBD2 TRBJ2-7 TRBV5-1 - CASSQTSEPYEQYF TGCGCCAGCAGCCAGACTAGCGAGCCCTACGAGCAGTACTTC
TRBD2 TRBJ2-2 TRBV27 - CASSLTGEGRTGELFF TGTGCCAGCAGTTTAACGGGGGAGGGACGGACCGGGGAGCTGTTTTTT
TRBD2 TRBJ2-1 TRBV4-2 - CASSLGIAGPYNEQFF TGTGCCAGCAGCCTAGGAATAGCGGGACCCTACAATGAGCAGTTCTTC
TRBD2 TRBJ2-7 TRBV5-4 few CASSLEPSGPYEQYF TGTGCCAGCAGCTTGGAGCCTAGCGGCCCCTACGAGCAGTACTTC
TRBD1 TRBJ1-5 TRBV28 many CASSYRGMQPQHF TGTGCCAGCAGTTACAGGGGAATGCAGCCCCAGCATTTT
- TRBJ1-1 TRBV7-2 - CASSLAWSTMNTEAFF TGTGCCAGCAGCTTAGCGTGGTCAACCATGAACACTGAAGCTTTCTTT
- TRBJ1-2 TRBV6-5 few CASSLLEHEGNYGYTF TGTGCCAGCAGTTTACTCGAACACGAGGGGAATTATGGCTACACCTTC
- TRBJ2-7 TRBV19 many CASSLDSSYEQYF TGTGCCAGTAGTCTGGACAGCTCCTACGAGCAGTACTTC
- TRBJ2-1 TRBV13 - CASSFFGGRGTQLYNEQFF TGTGCCAGCAGCTTCTTTGGGGGGCGCGGGACTCAACTCTACAATGAGCAGTTCTTC
- TRBJ2-5 TRBV19 - CASSIRQNWETQYF TGTGCCAGTAGTATACGTCAGAACTGGGAGACCCAGTACTTC
- TRBJ2-7 TRBV7-7 few CASSPTSSSYEQYF TGTGCCAGCAGCCCTACATCCAGCTCCTACGAGCAGTACTTC
- TRBJ2-7 TRBV14 - CASSPWSYEQYF TGTGCCAGCAGCCCTTGGAGCTACGAGCAGTACTTC
- TRBJ1-4 TRBV11-2 - CASSRVEEKLFF TGTGCCAGCAGCAGGGTCGAAGAAAAACTGTTTTTT
TRBD2 TRBJ2-7 TRBV5-4 - CASSGGQGGSGEQYF TGTGCCAGCAGCGGCGGGCAGGGCGGGAGTGGAGAGCAGTACTTC
- TRBJ2-3 TRBV5-1 - CASSSGTQSTDTQYF TGCGCCAGCAGCTCTGGGACACAGAGCACAGATACGCAGTATTTT
- TRBJ1-1 TRBV5-1 once CASRQGNTEAFF TGCGCCAGCAGACAAGGGAACACTGAAGCTTTCTTT
- TRBJ2-7 TRBV2 few CASRAAEPYEQYF TGTGCCAGCAGGGCAGCCGAACCCTACGAGCAGTACTTC
TRBD2 TRBJ2-7 TRBV5-1 - CASSILAGTYEQYF TGCGCCAGCAGCATACTAGCGGGAACCTACGAGCAGTACTTC
- TRBJ2-1 TRBV6-1 few CASSVGAFLRDEQFF TGTGCCAGCAGTGTGGGTGCGTTTTTACGAGATGAGCAGTTCTTC
- TRBJ1-1 TRBV5-1 - CASSLGSLLNTEAFF TGCGCCAGCAGCTTGGGTTCACTCTTGAACACTGAAGCTTTCTTT
- TRBJ2-7 TRBV4-2 - CASSQEQGGPYEQYF TGTGCCAGCAGCCAAGAGCAGGGGGGGCCCTACGAGCAGTACTTC
- TRBJ2-3 TRBV6-6 - CASKGRADTDTQYF TGTGCCAGCAAGGGCAGGGCCGACACAGATACGCAGTATTTT
TRBD2 TRBJ2-1 TRBV7-9 - CASSLRRGDYMFNEQFF TGTGCCAGCAGCTTAAGGCGGGGGGATTACATGTTCAATGAGCAGTTCTTC
- TRBJ1-2 TRBV5-1 - CASSLVGSPAPYGYTF TGCGCCAGCAGCTTGGTCGGCAGCCCGGCCCCCTATGGCTACACCTTC
TRBD2 TRBJ2-3 TRBV25-1 - CASSELDGLAESTDTQYF TGTGCCAGCAGCGAACTAGACGGACTAGCGGAGAGCACAGATACGCAGTATTTT
- TRBJ2-4 TRBV4-1 - CASSQQGRTKNIQYF TGCGCCAGCAGCCAACAGGGAAGAACCAAAAACATTCAGTACTTC
- TRBJ2-4 TRBV7-9 - CASSLTRWVGKNIQYF TGTGCCAGCAGCTTAACCCGCTGGGTGGGCAAAAACATTCAGTACTTC
- TRBJ1-1 TRBV29-1 - CSGRRDTEAFF TGCAGCGGGCGGCGGGACACTGAAGCTTTCTTT
TRBD1 TRBJ2-3 TRBV6-1 - CASSDGTGGTDTQYF TGTGCCAGCAGTGACGGGACAGGGGGCACAGATACGCAGTATTTT
TRBD2 TRBJ2-6 TRBV27 - CASSWGGAGANVLTF TGTGCCAGCAGTTGGGGAGGGGCCGGGGCCAACGTCCTGACTTTC
- TRBJ1-4 TRBV28 many CASSSPGYPGTAYEKLFF TGTGCCAGCAGTTCGCCCGGCTATCCAGGGACGGCTTATGAAAAACTGTTTTTT
TRBD2 TRBJ2-3 TRBV25-1 few CASSESQREVSTDTQYF TGTGCCAGCAGTGAATCCCAGCGGGAGGTGAGCACAGATACGCAGTATTTT
TRBD2 TRBJ2-1 TRBV6-1 - CASSGTSGRDEQFF TGTGCCAGCAGCGGGACTAGCGGGAGGGATGAGCAGTTCTTC
- TRBJ1-1 TRBV21-1 - CASSTPRAGNNTEAFF TGTGCCAGCAGCACACCTCGGGCAGGAAATAACACTGAAGCTTTCTTT